This TCR beta chain came from a study of shared clonotypes between healthy human individuals. Study findings and constraints: Among the subsets, naive ones generally showed larger estimated richness than memory ones.

The CDR3 is 17 amino acids. Deletions cut 6 bases from V and 0 bases from J, with 17 bases between. The germline CDR1 and CDR2 sequences are SGHNT and YENEEA. Regarding this clone: The antigen is unknown.

On sorted subsets, replicate PCRs used 200 to 250 ng DNA, or tens of thousands of T cell genomes. Here immunoSEQ multiplex PCR was the method, and the copy in TCRdb shows in-frame clones only, minus some. This sample has approximately 2.3 million clones, with 90% to 95% found just once. Sequencing was carried out using naive CD4+ T cells from PBMCs. Specified subset: CD45RA+ positively selected. The receptor was isolated from a man between 18 and 29 years old in good health. Some clones in this sample may be carry-over from other donors' samples. This chain links TRBV11-3 with TRBJ2-2; possibly TRBD2 for D (6 bases). CDR3 DNA sequence: TGTGCCAGCAGTCGGACGGGAGCCCACTCGAACACCGGGGAGCTGTTTTTT. This encodes CASSRTGAHSNTGELFF.